A selection of T cell receptor beta chains follows, all from one sample in a study of T cells in Graves' hyperthyroidism and ophthalmopathy. TCRdb processed the multiplex PCR reads anew with MiXCR; each CDR3 protein has one entry. The sample lists under 400,000 distinct CDR3 sequences, roughly an eighth occurring once. The sequenced material came from blood. Receptors originate from a woman aged 18 to 35 with Graves' hyperthyroidism. The CDR3 runs from the conserved cysteine through the conserved F or W. Fields, in order: clone size, V gene, D gene, J gene, CDR3 DNA, CDR3 protein. A D gene is named only where the DNA matches it firmly. Expanded clones get a size class; other rows say once, few or many, or leave the size out.

-	TRBV5-1	-	TRBJ1-3	TGCGCCAGCAGCTTGGTACCCACAGGCCACTCTGGAAACACCATATATTTT	CASSLVPTGHSGNTIYF
few	TRBV5-1	-	TRBJ2-5	TGCGCCAGCAGCTTGGGGGAACCCCAAGAGACCCAGTACTTC	CASSLGEPQETQYF
many	TRBV28	-	TRBJ2-2	TGTGCCAGTGGAATCGAGAACACCGGGGAGCTGTTTTTT	CASGIENTGELFF
few	TRBV2	-	TRBJ1-5	TGTGCCAGCAGTGAAGCGCTTCGGGGATTAATGGGAGACAAAAGCAATCAGCCCCAGCATTTT	CASSEALRGLMGDKSNQPQHF
-	TRBV5-6	-	TRBJ2-1	TGTGCCAGCAGCGCGCCAACAGGGAGCGAGCAGTTCTTC	CASSAPTGSEQFF
many	TRBV7-9	TRBD1	TRBJ2-2	TGTGCCAGCATGGACAGGGGGCTCACCGGGGAGCTGTTTTTT	CASMDRGLTGELFF
many	TRBV12-3/TRBV12-4	TRBD1	TRBJ2-5	TGTGCCAGCAGTTCGACAGGGGGGACAGAGACCCAGTACTTC	CASSSTGGTETQYF
few	TRBV11-1	TRBD2	TRBJ2-1	TGTGCCAGCAGCCGCCGTAGCGGGGGGGAGGGCATATCGTTCTTC	CASSRRSGGEGISFF
many	TRBV28	-	TRBJ1-1	TGTGCCAGCAGTTGGAGGGCTGAAGCTTTCTTT	CASSWRAEAFF
many	TRBV20-1	-	TRBJ1-1	TGCAGTGCGGACCAGGGTGACACTGAAGCTTTCTTT	CSADQGDTEAFF
many	TRBV14	-	TRBJ2-1	TGTGCCACAAACTCAGATGAGCAGTTCTTC	CATNSDEQFF
many	TRBV7-2	-	TRBJ2-4	TGTGCCAGCAGCTTACAGGTGGTAACCAAAAACATTCAGTACTTC	CASSLQVVTKNIQYF
many	TRBV12-5	-	TRBJ2-2	TGTGCTAGTGGTTTCCTCTGGGACGGGCGGGTCACCGGGGAGCTGTTTTTT	CASGFLWDGRVTGELFF
-	TRBV4-3	-	TRBJ2-7	TGCGCCAGCGGCCAAGCTATAGGCTCCTACGAGCAGTACTTC	CASGQAIGSYEQYF
many	TRBV7-3	-	TRBJ2-7	TGTGCCAGCAGCTTCGGGGGGCGCGACGAGCAGTACTTC	CASSFGGRDEQYF
many	TRBV30	TRBD1	TRBJ2-2	TGTGCCTGGCAGGGGGCGCTTGACACCGGGGAGCTGTTTTTT	CAWQGALDTGELFF
many	TRBV7-3	TRBD2	TRBJ2-5	TGTGCCAGCAGCGCCGGGGGGGGTTCCATCCAAGAGACCCAGTACTTC	CASSAGGGSIQETQYF
-	TRBV7-8	-	TRBJ2-3	TGTGCCAGCAGCTTACCCTCCGTCACAGATACGCAGTATTTT	CASSLPSVTDTQYF
once	TRBV27	TRBD1	TRBJ1-2	TGTGCCAGCAGTGCCGGGACAGGGCTTTTAGCTAACTATGGCTACACCTTC	CASSAGTGLLANYGYTF
once	TRBV4-1	-	TRBJ2-2	TGCGCCAGCAGCCAAGGTCCGGGCGCGGTTTGGACCGGGGAGCTGTTTTTT	CASSQGPGAVWTGELFF
many	TRBV29-1	-	TRBJ1-3	TGCAGCGCGGGGGTACAGCGCTTCTCTGGAAACACCATATATTTT	CSAGVQRFSGNTIYF
many	TRBV12-3/TRBV12-4	-	TRBJ1-2	TGTGCCAGCAGTTTCGGCCCCTGGGCCCCTTATGGCTACACCTTC	CASSFGPWAPYGYTF